This entry concerns a single T cell receptor (beta chain). Its target antigen remains unknown. No base quality values were provided; no much bigger clone lies one nucleotide off. There are 14 amino acids in the CDR3, from cysteine to phenylalanine inclusive. The retained sequence is limited to the CDR3, 42 bases, with the frame set at the first base. CDR1 is given as SEHNR and CDR2 as FQNEAQ, both from the germline V gene (reference sequence). From V the trimming removes 5 bases and from J it removes 6 bases, while the gene matches leave 4 bases of the junction unaccounted for. The CDR3 regions of human TCRbeta chains were subjected to immunosequencing. The study's processing was this. TCRs in the repertoires were compared against a reference library of SARS-CoV-2-specific TCRs that had been generated with the MIRA antigen-specificity platform. Breadth was defined as the fraction of unique TCRs that were SARS-CoV-2-associated, and depth was defined as the fraction of total T cells that were SARS-CoV-2-associated. Each spike-specific TCR was assigned to its reactive spike region and to a CD4 or CD8 class using the MIRA data. Log10-transformed breadth and depth values were compared by one-way ANOVA with Sidak's multiple comparisons tests. TCRdb's version of the immuneACCESS table is confined to in-frame rearrangements and falls short of the full clone set. An unresolved V gene accounts for under half of the shortfall where checked; the remainder is of unknown origin. The V and J calls and clone size are taken from that table; D and trimming were inferred from the DNA. This sample gives about 180,000 clones in total; around 90% of them show up just once. Together, the top ten hold around 10% of the sample.

This sample is part of a study of T cell responses to AZD1222 COVID-19 vaccine (dated by TCRdb to the early 2020s). Broadly, across the study: A total of more than 230 trial participants underwent TCR sequencing, of whom 200 to 220 had received two doses of AZD1222 and about 25 had received two doses of the MenACWY control vaccine. Trial participants were enrolled by age into subgroups of 18-55, 56-69 and 70-plus years, and approximately 150, 30 and 60 TCR-sequenced participants, respectively, were included in these subgroups. Here is what the overall study found, with its caveats: In the small 56-69-year group, the increase in depth fell short of significance, most likely because of low power. Conclusions about previously exposed vaccinees were limited because only a handful of AZD1222 recipients were SARS-CoV-2 seropositive at baseline. Because no day 14 peak-response samples were available, repertoires were characterized only after the peak T cell response. Spike-specific TCR breadth and depth rose significantly after two AZD1222 doses compared with day 0 and with MenACWY recipients. Nearly half of unique spike-specific TCRs reportedly recognized epitopes outside regions mutated in the B.1.351 and B.1.1.7 variants. Participants were mostly white British and included more females than males, and it was suggested by the authors that clonal diversity may have been underestimated. Vaccine-associated CD4 TCRs spanned the whole spike protein, with dominant responses in regions 160-218 and 743-854.

The intended sense of this specimen's time point label: about 28 days (+/-7) after the second vaccine dose. Because spike-specific TCR depth and breadth did not differ between the two schedules, AZD1222 recipients who got a second dose at roughly 4 weeks were pooled with those who got a second dose at roughly 12 weeks. Samples from vaccinated people were obtained from the UK trials COV001 and COV002, which included a single-blind randomized controlled phase 2/3 trial of AZD1222 (ChAdOx1 nCoV-19) in healthy adults. For TCRbeta chain sequencing, PBMC samples were collected from trial participants at day 0 and at day 28 after the second dose.

The sequence is built from TRBV7-9 and TRBJ1-6, with TRBD1 identical over 7 junction bases. The TCR originated in an adult who received the AZD1222 COVID-19 vaccine. Sequenced here: peripheral blood, sampled 28 days after the second AZD1222 dose. Read as DNA, the sequence is TGTGCCAGCAGCCTTGGGACAGCTAATTCACCCCTCCACTTT. Translated, this is CASSLGTANSPLHF. Extended through the reference TRBV7-9 and TRBJ1-6 proteins, this CDR3 yields the full variable domain: DTGVSQNPRHKITKRGQNVTFRCDPISEHNRLYWYRQTLGQGPEFLTYFQNEAQLEKSRLLSDRFSAERPKGSFSTLEIQRTEQGDSAMYLCASSLGTANSPLHFGNGTRLTVT.